Here is one T cell receptor (beta chain) with its context. Its antigen is not known. J was trimmed by 6 bases and V by 0 bases; bases with no gene match: 6. Germline loops: CDR1 MNHNY, CDR2 SVGAGI (reference sequence). The CDR3 loop spans 15 amino acids. This entry is derived from a study of cytomegalovirus exposure and HLA in healthy donors. Points from the study as a whole: There were a few CMV-associated chains whose specificity for CMV antigens was confirmed in vitro. The study listed some 160 cytomegalovirus-associated TCR beta chains.

PCR employed 60 Vbeta and 13 Jbeta primers. Measured with immunoSEQ multiplex PCR; TCRdb has only the in-frame clones, and not every one. Of about 150,000 clones listed, nearly 80% were seen once; the top ten hold roughly 0.7%. Sequencing was done on a sample of PBMCs. This clonotype originated in a male donor in good health and CMV-seronegative. This chain joins TRBV6-6 and TRBJ1-1; TRBD1 agrees at 8 bases. The CDR3 DNA is TGTGCCAGCAGTTACTCACCAGGGGGCTTGGCTGAAGCTTTCTTT. Translation gives CASSYSPGGLAEAFF.